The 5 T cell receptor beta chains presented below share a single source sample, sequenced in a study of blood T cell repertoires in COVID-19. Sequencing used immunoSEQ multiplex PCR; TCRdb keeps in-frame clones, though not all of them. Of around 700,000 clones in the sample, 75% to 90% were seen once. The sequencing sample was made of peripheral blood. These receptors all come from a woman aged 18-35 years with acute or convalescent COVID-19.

The CDR3 DNA sequence: TGTGCCAGCAGTTTCCGACTAGCGGGGGGGCCCTCCTACGAGCAGTACTTC. Its translation is CASSFRLAGGPSYEQYF. This rearrangement joins TRBV6-2 or TRBV6-3 to TRBJ2-7; 14 bases are shared with TRBD2. V lost 4 bases, J lost 0 bases, and 5 bases stayed unmatched. Germline loops: CDR1 MNHEY, CDR2 SVGEGT. The CDR3 covers 17 residues.

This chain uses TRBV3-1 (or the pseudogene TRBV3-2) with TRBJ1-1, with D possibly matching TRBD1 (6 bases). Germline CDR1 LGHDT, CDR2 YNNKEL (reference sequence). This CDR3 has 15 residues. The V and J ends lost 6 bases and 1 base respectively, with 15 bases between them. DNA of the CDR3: TGTGCCAGCAGTTATACTCAGACAGGGAACACTGAAGCTTTCTTT. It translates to CASSYTQTGNTEAFF.

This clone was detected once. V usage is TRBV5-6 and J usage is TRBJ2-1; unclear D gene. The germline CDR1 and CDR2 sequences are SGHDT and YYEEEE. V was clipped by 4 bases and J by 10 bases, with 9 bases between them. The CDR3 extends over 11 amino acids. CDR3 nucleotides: TGTGCCAGCAGCAGCCCCATCGAGCAGTTCTTC. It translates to CASSSPIEQFF.

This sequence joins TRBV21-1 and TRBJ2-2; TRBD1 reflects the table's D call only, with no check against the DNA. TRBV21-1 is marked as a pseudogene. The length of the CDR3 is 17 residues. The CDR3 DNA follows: TGTGCCAGCAGCAAAACCCCCCGGACAGGGGACACCGGGGAGCTGTTTTTT. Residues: CASSKTPRTGDTGELFF.

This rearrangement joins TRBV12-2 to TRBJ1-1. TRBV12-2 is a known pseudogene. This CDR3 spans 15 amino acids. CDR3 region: CASRLSGKMNTEAFF. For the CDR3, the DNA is TGTGCAAGTCGCTTAAGCGGGAAAATGAACACTGAAGCTTTCTTT.